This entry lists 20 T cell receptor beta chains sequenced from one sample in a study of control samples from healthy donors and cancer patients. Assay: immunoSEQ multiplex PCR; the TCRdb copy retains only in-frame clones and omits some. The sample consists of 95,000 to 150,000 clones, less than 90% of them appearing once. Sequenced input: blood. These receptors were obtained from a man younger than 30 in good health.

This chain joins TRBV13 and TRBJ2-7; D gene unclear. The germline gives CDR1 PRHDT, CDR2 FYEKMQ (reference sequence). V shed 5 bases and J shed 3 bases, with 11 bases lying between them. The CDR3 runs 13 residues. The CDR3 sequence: CASSGDGDYEQYF. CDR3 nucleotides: TGTGCCAGCAGCGGAGACGGTGACTACGAGCAGTACTTC.

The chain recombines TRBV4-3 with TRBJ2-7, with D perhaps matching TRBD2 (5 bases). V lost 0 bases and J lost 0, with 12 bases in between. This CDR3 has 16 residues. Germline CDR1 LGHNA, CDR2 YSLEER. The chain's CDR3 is CASSQEARANSYEQYF. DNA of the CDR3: TGCGCCAGCAGCCAAGAAGCGAGGGCGAACTCCTACGAGCAGTACTTC.

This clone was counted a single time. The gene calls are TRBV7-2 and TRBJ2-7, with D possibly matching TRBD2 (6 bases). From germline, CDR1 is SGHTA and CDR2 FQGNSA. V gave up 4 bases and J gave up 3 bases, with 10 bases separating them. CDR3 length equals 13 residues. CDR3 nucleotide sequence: TGTGCCAGCAGCTCGGGGGTGGGCTACGAGCAGTACTTC. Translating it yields CASSSGVGYEQYF.

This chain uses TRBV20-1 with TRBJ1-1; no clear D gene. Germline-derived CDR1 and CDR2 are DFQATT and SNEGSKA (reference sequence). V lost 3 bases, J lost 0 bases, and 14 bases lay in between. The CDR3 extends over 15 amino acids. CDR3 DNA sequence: TGCAGTGCTAGTAGGGCCCGCACCCTGAACACTGAAGCTTTCTTT. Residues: CSASRARTLNTEAFF.

CDR3 nucleotides: TGTGCCAGCAGTAAAGACAGGGTGCAGCGAAACCAAGAGACCCAGTACTTC. Amino acid sequence: CASSKDRVQRNQETQYF. The V and J genes are TRBV28 and TRBJ2-5; 7 bases line up with TRBD1. The V segment lost 5 bases and the J segment 0 bases; nucleotides outside the gene matches: 12. CDR1 is MDHEN, CDR2 SYDVKM, per germline. The CDR3 length is 17 residues.

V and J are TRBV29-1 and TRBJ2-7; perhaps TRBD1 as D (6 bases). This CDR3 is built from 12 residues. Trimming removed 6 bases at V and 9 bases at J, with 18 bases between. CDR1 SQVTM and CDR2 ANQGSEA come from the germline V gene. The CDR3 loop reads CSVEWTEWGQYF. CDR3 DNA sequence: TGCAGCGTGGAATGGACAGAATGGGGGCAGTACTTC.

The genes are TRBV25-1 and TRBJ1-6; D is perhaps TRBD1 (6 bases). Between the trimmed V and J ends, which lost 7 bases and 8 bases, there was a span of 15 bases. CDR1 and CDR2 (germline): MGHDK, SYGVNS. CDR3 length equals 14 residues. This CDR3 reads CASTGGAPYSPLHF. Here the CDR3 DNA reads TGTGCCAGCACCGGGGGGGCCCCTTATTCACCCCTCCACTTT.

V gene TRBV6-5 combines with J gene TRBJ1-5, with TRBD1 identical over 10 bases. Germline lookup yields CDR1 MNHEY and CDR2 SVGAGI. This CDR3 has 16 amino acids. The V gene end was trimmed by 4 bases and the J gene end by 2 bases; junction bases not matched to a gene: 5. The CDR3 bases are TGTGCCAGCAGTTTAGGGACAGGGGTTGGCAATCAGCCCCAGCATTTT. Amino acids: CASSLGTGVGNQPQHF.

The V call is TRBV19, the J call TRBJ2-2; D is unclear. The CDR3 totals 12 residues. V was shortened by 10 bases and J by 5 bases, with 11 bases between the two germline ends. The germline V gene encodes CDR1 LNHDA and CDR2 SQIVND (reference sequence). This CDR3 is CATPVGTGELFF. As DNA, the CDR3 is TGTGCCACCCCGGTGGGTACCGGGGAGCTGTTTTTT.

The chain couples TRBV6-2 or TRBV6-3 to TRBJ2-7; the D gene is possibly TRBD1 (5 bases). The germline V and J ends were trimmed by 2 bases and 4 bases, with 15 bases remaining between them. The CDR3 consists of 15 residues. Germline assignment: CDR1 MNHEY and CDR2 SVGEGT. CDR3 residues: CASSYRDSSSYEQYF. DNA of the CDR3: TGTGCCAGCAGTTACCGAGACAGCTCATCATACGAGCAGTACTTC.

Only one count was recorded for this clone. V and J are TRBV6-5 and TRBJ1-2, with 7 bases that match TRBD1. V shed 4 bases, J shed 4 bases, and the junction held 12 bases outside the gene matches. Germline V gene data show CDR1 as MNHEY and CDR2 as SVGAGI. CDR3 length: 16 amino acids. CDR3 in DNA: TGTGCCAGCAGTTCCTTTCCCGGACAGGCCTCCTATGGCTACACCTTC. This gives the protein CASSSFPGQASYGYTF.

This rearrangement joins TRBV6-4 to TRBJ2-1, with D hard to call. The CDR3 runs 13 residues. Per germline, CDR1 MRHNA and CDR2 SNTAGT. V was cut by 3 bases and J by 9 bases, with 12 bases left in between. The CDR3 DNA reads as TGTGCCAGCAGTGAATCCAACTTTGGTGAGCAGTTCTTC. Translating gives CASSESNFGEQFF.

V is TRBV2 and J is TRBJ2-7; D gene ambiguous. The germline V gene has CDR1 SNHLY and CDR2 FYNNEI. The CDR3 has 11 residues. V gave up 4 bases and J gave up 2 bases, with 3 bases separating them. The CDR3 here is CASSATYEQYF. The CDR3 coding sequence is TGTGCCAGCAGTGCCACCTACGAGCAGTACTTC.

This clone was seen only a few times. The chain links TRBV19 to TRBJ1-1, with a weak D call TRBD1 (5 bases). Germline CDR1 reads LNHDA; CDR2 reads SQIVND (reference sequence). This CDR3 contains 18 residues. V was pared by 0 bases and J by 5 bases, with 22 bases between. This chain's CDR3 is CASSIDRWGEGLRTEAFF. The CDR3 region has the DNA TGTGCCAGTAGTATAGATCGGTGGGGGGAGGGCCTGAGGACTGAAGCTTTCTTT.

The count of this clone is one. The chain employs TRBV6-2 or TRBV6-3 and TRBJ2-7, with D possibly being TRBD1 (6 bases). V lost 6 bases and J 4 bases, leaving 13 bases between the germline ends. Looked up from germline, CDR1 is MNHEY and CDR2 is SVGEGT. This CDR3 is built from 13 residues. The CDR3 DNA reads TGTGCCAGCAGCGGCACAGGGCGTTACGAGCAGTACTTC. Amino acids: CASSGTGRYEQYF.

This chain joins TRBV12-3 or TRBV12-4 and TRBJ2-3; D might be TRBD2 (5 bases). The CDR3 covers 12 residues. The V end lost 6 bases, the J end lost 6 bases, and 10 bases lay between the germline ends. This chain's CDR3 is CASRRRTDTQYF. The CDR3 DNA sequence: TGTGCCAGCAGGCGAAGGACTGATACGCAGTATTTT.

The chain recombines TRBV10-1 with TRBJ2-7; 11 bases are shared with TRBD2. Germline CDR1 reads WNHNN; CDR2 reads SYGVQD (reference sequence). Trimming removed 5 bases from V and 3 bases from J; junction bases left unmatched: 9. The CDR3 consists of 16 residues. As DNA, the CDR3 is TGCGCCAGCAGTCCGACTAGCGGGGACAGACTCTACGAGCAGTACTTC. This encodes CASSPTSGDRLYEQYF.

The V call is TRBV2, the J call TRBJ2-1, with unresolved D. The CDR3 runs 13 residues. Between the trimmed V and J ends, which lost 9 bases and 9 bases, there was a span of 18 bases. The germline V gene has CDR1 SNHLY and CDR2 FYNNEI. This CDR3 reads CASDASRISEQFF. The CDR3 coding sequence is TGTGCCAGTGACGCATCGAGGATCAGTGAGCAGTTCTTC. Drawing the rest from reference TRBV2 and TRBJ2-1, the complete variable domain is EPEVTQTPSHQVTQMGQEVILRCVPISNHLYFYWYRQILGQKVEFLVSFYNNEISEKSEIFDDQFSVERPDGSNFTLKIRSTKLEDSAMYFCASDASRISEQFFGPGTRLTVL.

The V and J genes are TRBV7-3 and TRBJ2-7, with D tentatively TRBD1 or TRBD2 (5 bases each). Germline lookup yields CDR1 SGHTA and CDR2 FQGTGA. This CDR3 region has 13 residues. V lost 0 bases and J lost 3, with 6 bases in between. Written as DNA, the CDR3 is TGTGCCAGCAGCTTAACGGGACGCTACGAGCAGTACTTC. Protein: CASSLTGRYEQYF.

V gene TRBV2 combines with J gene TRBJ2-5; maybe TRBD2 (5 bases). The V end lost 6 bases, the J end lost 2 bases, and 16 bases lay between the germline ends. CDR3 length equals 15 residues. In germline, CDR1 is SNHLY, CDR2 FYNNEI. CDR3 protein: CASSPLGAEQETQYF. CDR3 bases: TGTGCCAGCAGCCCTCTAGGAGCGGAACAAGAGACCCAGTACTTC. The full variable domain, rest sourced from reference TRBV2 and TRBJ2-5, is EPEVTQTPSHQVTQMGQEVILRCVPISNHLYFYWYRQILGQKVEFLVSFYNNEISEKSEIFDDQFSVERPDGSNFTLKIRSTKLEDSAMYFCASSPLGAEQETQYFGPGTRLLVL.